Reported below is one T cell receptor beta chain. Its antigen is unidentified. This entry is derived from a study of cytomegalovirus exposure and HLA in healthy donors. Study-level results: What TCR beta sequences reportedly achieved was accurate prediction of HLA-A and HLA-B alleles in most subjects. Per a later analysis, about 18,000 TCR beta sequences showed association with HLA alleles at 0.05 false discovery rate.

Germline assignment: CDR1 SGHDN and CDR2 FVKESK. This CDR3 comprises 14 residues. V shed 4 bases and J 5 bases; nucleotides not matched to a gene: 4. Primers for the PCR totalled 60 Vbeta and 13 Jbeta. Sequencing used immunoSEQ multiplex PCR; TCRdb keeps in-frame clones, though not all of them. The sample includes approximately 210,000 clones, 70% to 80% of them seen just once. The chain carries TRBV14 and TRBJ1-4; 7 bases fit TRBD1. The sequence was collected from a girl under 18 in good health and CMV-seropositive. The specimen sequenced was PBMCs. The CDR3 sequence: CASSPRTGNEKLFF. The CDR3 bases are TGTGCCAGCAGCCCCAGGACAGGAAATGAAAAACTGTTTTTT.